This T cell receptor (beta chain) was identified in a study of blood T cell repertoires in COVID-19. Clones were sequenced by immunoSEQ multiplex PCR, and TCRdb holds only the in-frame ones, with some missing. The table has some 190,000 clones, less than 90% seen once. V was clipped by 4 bases and J by 3 bases, with 10 bases between them. CDR3 length: 13 residues. Germline lookup yields CDR1 SGDLS and CDR2 YYNGEE. The chain recombines TRBV9 with TRBJ1-1; D might be TRBD1 (5 bases). Sequencing input: PBMCs or T cells enriched from blood (not recorded which). This TCR was recovered from a woman aged 30 to 39 who had been exposed to COVID-19. This CDR3 reads CASSFGADTEAFF. CDR3 DNA: TGTGCCAGCAGCTTTGGGGCTGACACTGAAGCTTTCTTT.